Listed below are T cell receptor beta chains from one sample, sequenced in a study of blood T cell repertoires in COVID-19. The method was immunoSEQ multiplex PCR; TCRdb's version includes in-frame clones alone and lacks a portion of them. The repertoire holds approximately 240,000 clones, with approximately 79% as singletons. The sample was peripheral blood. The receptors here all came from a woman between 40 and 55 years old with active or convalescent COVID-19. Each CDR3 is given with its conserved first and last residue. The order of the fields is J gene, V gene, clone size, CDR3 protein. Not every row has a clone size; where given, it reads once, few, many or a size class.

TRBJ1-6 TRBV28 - CASTSGPNSPLHF
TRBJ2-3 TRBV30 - CAWSPGTGNTDTQYF
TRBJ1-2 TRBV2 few CASSVTGVYGYTF
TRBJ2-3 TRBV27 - CASSLYAGRSTDTQYF
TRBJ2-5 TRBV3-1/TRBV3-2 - CASSLRTGVETQYF
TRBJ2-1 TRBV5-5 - CASSLQQGYLQFF
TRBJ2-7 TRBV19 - CATSQQASSYEQYF
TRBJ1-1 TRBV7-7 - CASSENGNTEAFF
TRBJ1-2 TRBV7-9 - CASSDEGRGYTF
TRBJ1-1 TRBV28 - CASRRMSTEAFF
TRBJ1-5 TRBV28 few CASKVRTGRLNQPQHF
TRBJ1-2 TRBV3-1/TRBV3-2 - CASSQEVGRRGYGYTF
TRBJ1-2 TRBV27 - CASGAWDGYTF
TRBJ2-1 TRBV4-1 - CASSPRGFGNEQFF
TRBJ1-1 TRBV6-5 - CASRQEQAFF
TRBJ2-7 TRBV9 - CASSPGQGGYEQYF
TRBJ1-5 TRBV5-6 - CASSLGQGTQPQHF
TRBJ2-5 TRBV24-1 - CATSDPSVQGKETQYF
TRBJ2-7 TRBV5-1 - CASSSPGSTYEQYF
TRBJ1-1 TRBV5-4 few CASSTEAFF
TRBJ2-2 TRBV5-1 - CASIQGVTGELFF
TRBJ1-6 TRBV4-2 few CASSQDPGADSPLHF
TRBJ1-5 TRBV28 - CASSPGGSLGQPQHF
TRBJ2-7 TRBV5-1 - CASSPGGTLSSYEQYF
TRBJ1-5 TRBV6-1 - CASSGVRAYSNQPQHF
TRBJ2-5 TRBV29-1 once CSVEDYGTSGGGTQYF
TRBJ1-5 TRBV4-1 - CASSQDSVGGGGNQPQHF
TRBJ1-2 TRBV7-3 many CASSLLAGSDGYTF
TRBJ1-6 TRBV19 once CASSAKGTGDRGYNSPLHF
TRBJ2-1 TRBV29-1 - CSVGTSGENEQFF
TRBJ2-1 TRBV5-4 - CASIEWGGSYNEQFF
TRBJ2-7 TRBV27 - CASSYGGIGSYEQYF
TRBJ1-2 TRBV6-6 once CASTPGGVAYGYTF
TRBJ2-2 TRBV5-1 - CASSLRGSDTGELFF
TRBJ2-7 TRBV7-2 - CASSGGLYTYEQYF
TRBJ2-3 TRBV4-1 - CASSQDKRNSGGRGSDTQYF
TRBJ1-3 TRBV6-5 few CASRGQDLSGNTIYF
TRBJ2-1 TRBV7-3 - CASSLVAGGPHEQFF
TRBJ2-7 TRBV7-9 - CASSQGVASYEQYF
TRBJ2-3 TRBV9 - CASSVLAGVTDTQYF
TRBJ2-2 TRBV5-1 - CASSQAQAIGELFF
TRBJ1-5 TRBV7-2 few CASSPGTGGPLRNQPQHF
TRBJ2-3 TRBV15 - CATSRRIGTGGSDTQYF
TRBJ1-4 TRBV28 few CASSPTGLEEKLFF
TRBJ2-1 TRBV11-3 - CASSYSGGVSYNEQFF
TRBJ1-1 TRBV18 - CASSGTLEAFF
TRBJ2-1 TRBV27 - CASKTGAVEQFF
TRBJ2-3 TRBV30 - CAWRRGPITDTQYF
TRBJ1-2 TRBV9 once CASSGRTIVNYGYTF
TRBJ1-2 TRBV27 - CASSADRGLGYTF
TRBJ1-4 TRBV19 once CASSWTGVGEKLFF
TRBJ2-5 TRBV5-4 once CASSSGTSGVSQETQYF
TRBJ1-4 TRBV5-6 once CASSLEQGTGNEKLFF
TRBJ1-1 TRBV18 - CASSPQENTEAFF
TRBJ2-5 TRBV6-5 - CASRGTGEETQYF